Each of the 26 T cell receptor beta chains below was sequenced from the same sample in a study of T cells after yellow fever vaccination. One entry per CDR3 protein results from TCRdb running MiXCR on the 5' RACE reads. The repertoire holds about 550,000 distinct CDR3 sequences, 15% to 20% seen once, with 14% in the top ten. The source was PBMCs, collected 15 days after the yellow fever booster vaccination. The receptors were sampled from a man aged 30 to 39 who received the YFV17D yellow fever vaccine.

The chain links TRBV7-9 to TRBJ2-1, with 13 bases that match TRBD2. The CDR3 length is 16 residues. After removal of 5 bases from V and 7 bases from J, the junction contained 8 bases not matched to a gene. The germline CDR1 and CDR2 sequences are SEHNR and FQNEAQ (reference sequence). CDR3 sequence reads: CASSNPGLAGYNEQFF. The CDR3, as DNA: TGTGCCAGCAGCAACCCGGGACTAGCGGGGTATAATGAGCAGTTCTTC.

The V call is TRBV29-1, the J call TRBJ1-2; no definite D call. CDR3 length: 13 amino acids. CDR1 SQVTM and CDR2 ANQGSEA come from the germline V gene. Trimming left V 5 bases short and J 4 bases short, with 14 bases between. CDR3 DNA: TGCAGCGTTCCTCCGGACGGCCTCTATGGCTACACCTTC. This codes for CSVPPDGLYGYTF.

V gene TRBV28 combines with J gene TRBJ2-5, with 8 positions matching TRBD2. CDR3 length: 14 amino acids. J lost 5 bases, V lost 6 bases, and 8 bases had no gene match. Germline CDR1 and CDR2: MDHEN and SYDVKM. This CDR3 is CASRTSGAAETQYF. Written as DNA, the CDR3 is TGTGCCAGCAGAACTAGCGGAGCGGCGGAGACCCAGTACTTC.

The table lists this clonotype with a few counts. J is TRBJ2-5 and V is TRBV6-1; the D is unclear. The germline V and J ends were trimmed by 2 bases and 2 bases, with 9 bases remaining between them. This CDR3 spans 14 amino acids. From germline, CDR1 is MNHNS and CDR2 SASEGT. CDR3 coding DNA: TGTGCCAGCAGTGAATTGGTGAGGCAAGAGACCCAGTACTTC. It specifies CASSELVRQETQYF.

The gene calls are TRBV5-1 and TRBJ2-3; 10 nucleotides line up with TRBD2. Germline CDR1 SGHRS, CDR2 YFSETQ. The length of the CDR3 is 15 residues. J was trimmed by 0 bases and V by 4 bases; bases with no gene match: 2. The CDR3 DNA sequence: TGCGCCAGCAGCCAACTAGCGGGAAGCACAGATACGCAGTATTTT. Its translation: CASSQLAGSTDTQYF.

In this sample, this clonotype turned up a few times. This rearrangement joins TRBV28 to TRBJ2-7; D remains ambiguous. From germline, CDR1 is MDHEN and CDR2 SYDVKM. V lost 6 bases and J 5 bases, leaving 20 bases between the germline ends. This CDR3 spans 15 amino acids. This CDR3 is CASRLGLAPFHEQYF. CDR3 nucleotides: TGTGCCAGCAGACTTGGGCTGGCTCCGTTCCACGAGCAGTACTTC.

This chain connects TRBV7-9 to TRBJ2-3, with 8 bases lining up with TRBD1. This CDR3 is built from 14 residues. Germline V gene lookup returns CDR1 SEHNR and CDR2 FQNEAQ (reference sequence). With 5 bases clipped from V and 2 bases from J, the junction kept 3 bases outside the gene matches. The CDR3 DNA is TGTGCCAGCAGCCGGACAGGGAACACAGATACGCAGTATTTT. Protein product: CASSRTGNTDTQYF.

This clonotype was found many times. The J gene is TRBJ2-5, the V gene TRBV7-2; no clear D. V shed 1 base and J shed 5 bases, with 11 bases lying between them. The CDR3 runs to 14 residues. CDR1 and CDR2 (germline): SGHTA, FQGNSA. For the CDR3, the DNA is TGTGCCAGCAGCTTAGAAAGGAACGGGGAGACCCAGTACTTC. It yields the protein CASSLERNGETQYF.

This clonotype occurred a few times. J is TRBJ1-5 and V is TRBV11-2, with D perhaps TRBD1 (6 bases). Trimming shortened V by 5 bases and J by 5 bases, and 10 bases separated the two germline ends. Germline CDR1 reads SGHAT; CDR2 reads FQNNGV. The CDR3 runs to 13 residues. The CDR3 nucleotides are TGTGCCAGCAGCAAGGACAGTCATCAGCCCCAGCATTTT. Residues: CASSKDSHQPQHF.

This clonotype was counted a few times. The gene calls are TRBV12-3 or TRBV12-4 and TRBJ2-7; 7 nucleotides agree with TRBD1. V was clipped by 6 bases and J by 3 bases; unmatched bases: 14. This CDR3 is 16 amino acids long. This CDR3 reads CASSPVGRTGGYEQYF. CDR3 nucleotide sequence: TGTGCCAGCAGCCCGGTTGGTCGGACAGGAGGCTACGAGCAGTACTTC.

This sequence joins TRBV2 and TRBJ2-2; weak D call: TRBD2 (5 bases). Germline CDR1 SNHLY, CDR2 FYNNEI. Trimming took off 4 bases at V and 2 bases at J, with 11 bases between the two ends. There are 15 residues in the CDR3. The CDR3 loop reads CASSVRGKNTGELFF. For the CDR3, the DNA is TGTGCCAGCAGTGTAAGAGGGAAAAACACCGGGGAGCTGTTTTTT.

The table lists this clonotype with many counts. One junction end does not reproduce the germline sequence, and a read error may be involved. The rearrangement uses TRBV12-3 or TRBV12-4 and TRBJ2-1; TRBD2 agrees at 8 bases. The CDR3 covers 15 residues. As DNA, the CDR3 is TGCGCCAGCAGCTTGTCGGGAGGGGGCTACAATGAGCAGTTCTTC. Translated, it gives CASSLSGGGYNEQFF.

This rearrangement joins TRBV28 to TRBJ2-7; 8 bases line up with TRBD2. The CDR3 totals 15 residues. The germline V gene encodes CDR1 MDHEN and CDR2 SYDVKM. V gave up 6 bases and J gave up 2 bases; unmatched junction bases: 9. CDR3 sequence: CASRSSGFEAYEQYF. CDR3 sequence (DNA): TGTGCCAGCAGATCTAGCGGGTTCGAGGCCTACGAGCAGTACTTC.

This clonotype has just a few counts. The CDR3 nucleotides are TGTGCCAGCAGCTTGTGGCTTTCTAACACCGGGGAGCTGTTTTTT. Its translation is CASSLWLSNTGELFF. The V call is TRBV7-9, the J call TRBJ2-2, with D uncertain. CDR1 and CDR2 (germline): SEHNR, FQNEAQ (reference sequence). The CDR3 is made up of 15 amino acids. Trimming pared 3 bases from V and 2 bases from J, leaving 10 bases between.

This clonotype occurred a few times. V usage is TRBV28 and J usage is TRBJ2-1; 8 positions match TRBD1. CDR3 length: 16 amino acids. Trimming removed 3 bases from V and 2 bases from J; junction bases left unmatched: 6. Germline V lookup: CDR1 MDHEN, CDR2 SYDVKM. DNA of the CDR3: TGTGCCAGCAGTTTCTCCCGACAGGGGCCCTACAATGAGCAGTTCTTC. Encoded protein: CASSFSRQGPYNEQFF.

This clonotype was picked up a small number of times. The V and J genes are TRBV12-3 or TRBV12-4 and TRBJ2-5; no clear D. This CDR3 is built from 13 residues. V shed 5 bases and J shed 2 bases, with 9 bases lying between them. In DNA, the CDR3 is TGTGCCAGCAGTATCGATGGACAAGAGACCCAGTACTTC. Translated: CASSIDGQETQYF.

The chain combines TRBV18 with TRBJ2-5, with 8 bases lining up with TRBD2. Per germline, CDR1 KGHSH and CDR2 LQKENI. This CDR3 comprises 18 residues. Losses at the gene ends were 0 bases for V and 5 bases for J; bases not matched to a gene: 14. This CDR3 is CASSPPFGRAQVDETQYF. CDR3 DNA: TGTGCCAGCTCACCACCGTTCGGGAGGGCCCAGGTTGATGAGACCCAGTACTTC.

This clonotype was found a few times. This chain connects TRBV20-1 to TRBJ2-1; 11 nucleotides line up with TRBD2. The length of the CDR3 is 15 residues. With V trimmed by 4 bases and J by 4 bases, 6 bases remained unmatched. Germline V CDR1 and CDR2: DFQATT, SNEGSKA (reference sequence). The CDR3: CSATRGTSGYNEQFF. CDR3 nucleotide sequence: TGCAGTGCTACCAGGGGGACTAGCGGTTACAATGAGCAGTTCTTC.

This clonotype was counted only a few times. The chain is built from TRBV12-3 or TRBV12-4 and TRBJ2-3; D perhaps matches TRBD1 (6 bases). V was shortened by 5 bases and J by 6 bases, with 15 bases between the two germline ends. The CDR3 totals 14 residues. The CDR3 is CASSLLGTSDTQYF. The CDR3 DNA reads TGTGCCAGCAGTCTTCTGGGGACATCTGATACGCAGTATTTT.

This clonotype was observed a handful of times. The rearrangement uses TRBV20-1 and TRBJ2-7, with 10 bases fitting TRBD1. This CDR3 contains 13 residues. J was trimmed by 5 bases and V by 3 bases; bases with no gene match: 4. Per the germline V gene, CDR1 is DFQATT and CDR2 is SNEGSKA (reference sequence). The CDR3 loop is CSARRDRGDEQYF. CDR3 nucleotide sequence: TGCAGTGCTAGGCGGGACAGGGGCGACGAGCAGTACTTC.

There are a few counts of this clonotype. The chain uses TRBV12-3 or TRBV12-4 and TRBJ2-1; possibly TRBD2 for D (5 bases). With 5 bases removed from V and 4 bases from J, the gap between germline ends came to 18 bases. This CDR3 region has 16 residues. CDR3 region: CASSEVPRAEYNEQFF. For the CDR3, the DNA is TGTGCCAGCAGTGAGGTGCCTCGAGCGGAGTACAATGAGCAGTTCTTC.

The J gene is TRBJ2-7, the V gene TRBV5-1; D is perhaps TRBD1 (6 bases). The CDR3 is made up of 12 amino acids. CDR1 is SGHRS, CDR2 YFSETQ, per germline. The V end was cut by 4 bases, the J end by 5 bases, with 10 bases between. The CDR3 protein is CASSPGQNEQYF. The DNA of the CDR3 is TGCGCCAGCAGCCCCGGACAGAACGAGCAGTACTTC. Full variable domain (rest looked up from reference TRBV5-1 and TRBJ2-7): KAGVTQTPRYLIKTRGQQVTLSCSPISGHRSVSWYQQTPGQGLQFLFEYFSETQRNKGNFPGRFSGRQFSNSRSEMNVSTLELGDSALYLCASSPGQNEQYFGPGTRLTVT.

This clonotype came up a few times. J is TRBJ2-1 and V is TRBV7-9; TRBD2 agrees at 7 bases. Trimming cost V 2 bases and J 3 bases; bases outside gene matches: 4. Per the germline V gene, CDR1 is SEHNR and CDR2 is FQNEAQ (reference sequence). The CDR3 totals 15 residues. This CDR3 reads CASSLRRGDYNEQFF. As DNA, the CDR3 is TGTGCCAGCAGCTTAAGACGGGGGGACTACAATGAGCAGTTCTTC.

This clonotype was seen a handful of times. V gene TRBV27 combines with J gene TRBJ2-5, with 8 positions matching TRBD2. Trimming took 11 bases from V and 5 from J; bases not matched to a gene: 1. The CDR3 runs 10 residues. Germline values: CDR1 MNHEY, CDR2 SMNVEV (reference sequence). CDR3 sequence (DNA): TGTGCCCGGGGGGGGGAGACCCAGTACTTC. Translating gives CARGGETQYF.

This clonotype was counted only a few times. The rearrangement links TRBV12-3 or TRBV12-4 to TRBJ2-1, with a weak D call TRBD1 (6 bases). V was pared by 6 bases and J by 1 base, with 13 bases between. This CDR3 is built from 15 residues. This CDR3 reads CASSLTGWSYNEQFF. The CDR3 DNA reads as TGTGCCAGCAGCCTCACAGGGTGGTCCTACAATGAGCAGTTCTTC.

The table lists this clonotype with a few counts. The J gene is TRBJ1-1, the V gene TRBV9; TRBD1 is a possible D gene (5 bases). Germline V lookup: CDR1 SGDLS, CDR2 YYNGEE. The CDR3 runs 14 residues. Trimming removed 0 bases at V and 3 bases at J, with 9 bases between. This CDR3 reads CASSVGGGHTEAFF. CDR3 DNA: TGTGCCAGCAGCGTAGGGGGGGGTCACACTGAAGCTTTCTTT.